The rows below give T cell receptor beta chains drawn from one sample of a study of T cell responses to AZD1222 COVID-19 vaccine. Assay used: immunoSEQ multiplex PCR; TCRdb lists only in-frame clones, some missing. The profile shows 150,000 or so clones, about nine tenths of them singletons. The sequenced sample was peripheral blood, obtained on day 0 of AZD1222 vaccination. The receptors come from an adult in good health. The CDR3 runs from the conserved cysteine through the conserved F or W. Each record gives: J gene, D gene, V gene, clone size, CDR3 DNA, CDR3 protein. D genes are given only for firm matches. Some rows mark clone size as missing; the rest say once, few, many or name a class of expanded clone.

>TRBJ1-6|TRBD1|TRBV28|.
TGTGCCAGCAGTTTATCGGGACAGTATAATTCACCCCTCCACTTT
CASSLSGQYNSPLHF
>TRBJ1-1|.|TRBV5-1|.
TGCGCCAGCACAAACAGTCCGAACACTGAAGCTTTCTTT
CASTNSPNTEAFF
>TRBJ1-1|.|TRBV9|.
TGTGCCAGCAGCGTAGGACCGATGAACACTGAAGCTTTCTTT
CASSVGPMNTEAFF
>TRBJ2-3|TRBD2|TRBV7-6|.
TGTGCCAGCAGCCCCGCGATAGCGGGAGGGGCAGATACGCAGTATTTT
CASSPAIAGGADTQYF
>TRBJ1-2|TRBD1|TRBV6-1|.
TGTGCCAGCAGTGAAGGAGACAGGGTCTGGCGGGGCTACACCTTC
CASSEGDRVWRGYTF
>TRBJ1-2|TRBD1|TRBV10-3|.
TGTGCCACCTCCGGGACAGATTTATATGGCTACACCTTC
CATSGTDLYGYTF
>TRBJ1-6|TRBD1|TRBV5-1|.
TGCGCCAGCAGCCTCGGGGGACAGGGCTTTTCACCCCTCCACTTT
CASSLGGQGFSPLHF
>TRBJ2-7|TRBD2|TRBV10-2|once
TGCGCCAGCAGCCTTTCATCTAGCGGGAGTACCCACGAGCAGTACTTC
CASSLSSSGSTHEQYF
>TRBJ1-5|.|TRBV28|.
TGTGCCAGCAGACTCTACAATCAGCCCCAGCATTTT
CASRLYNQPQHF
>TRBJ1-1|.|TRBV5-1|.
TGCGCCAGCAGCTTGGAGGGCCGGGGGGGCACTGAAGCTTTCTTT
CASSLEGRGGTEAFF
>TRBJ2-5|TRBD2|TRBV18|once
TGTGCCAGCTCACTCCAGGGAGGGGAGACCCAGTACTTC
CASSLQGGETQYF
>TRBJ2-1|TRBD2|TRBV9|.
TGTGCCAGCAGCGTAGCGGCTAGCGGGAGAAACGGGGAGCAGTTCTTC
CASSVAASGRNGEQFF
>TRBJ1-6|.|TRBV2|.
TGTGCCAGCAGCCAAATGGGGCGGTGTTTCTTT
CASSQMGRCFF
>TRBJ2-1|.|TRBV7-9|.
TGTGCCAGCAGCTTACTTATGTCACAGGCAAACAATGAGCAGTTCTTC
CASSLLMSQANNEQFF
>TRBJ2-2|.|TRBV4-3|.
TGCGCCAGCAGCCAAGCCCCGGGACTGAACACCGGGGAGCTGTTTTTT
CASSQAPGLNTGELFF
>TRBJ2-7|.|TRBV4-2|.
TGTGCCAGCAGCCAAGATTCAGTCGTTGTCGGGGGCGAGCAGTACTTC
CASSQDSVVVGGEQYF
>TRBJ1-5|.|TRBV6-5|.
TGTGCCAGCAGTTACCGGGTTAATCAGCCCCAGCATTTT
CASSYRVNQPQHF
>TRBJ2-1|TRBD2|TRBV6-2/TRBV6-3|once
TGTGCCAGCAGTTATCTCCCATTTGGGACTAGCGGGAGGGCAGGGAATGAGCAGTTCTTC
CASSYLPFGTSGRAGNEQFF
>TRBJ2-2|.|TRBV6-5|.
TGTGCCAGCAGCCTCGGGACCGGGGAGCTGTTTTTT
CASSLGTGELFF
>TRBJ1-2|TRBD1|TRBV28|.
TGTGCCAGCAGACGGGACAGCGTCTATGGCTACACCTTC
CASRRDSVYGYTF
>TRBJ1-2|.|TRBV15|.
TGTGCCACCAGCAGAGAGCCGGGGGCAAGAGGCTACACCTTC
CATSREPGARGYTF
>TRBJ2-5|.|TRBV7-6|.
TGTGCCAGCAGCTTGGGGGGCATGGTGGAGACCCAGTACTTC
CASSLGGMVETQYF
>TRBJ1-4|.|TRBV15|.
TGTGCCACCAGCAGAGATCCGGGTGGCGAAAAACTGTTTTTT
CATSRDPGGEKLFF
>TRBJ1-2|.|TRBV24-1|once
TGTGCCACCAGTGATTCTTCGGCATATGGCTACACCTTC
CATSDSSAYGYTF
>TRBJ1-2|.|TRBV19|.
TGTGCCAGTAGTATGGGGCCTGCCGAGGGCTACACCTTC
CASSMGPAEGYTF
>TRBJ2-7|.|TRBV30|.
TGTGCCTTAGGGGTCGGCTACGAGCAGTACTTC
CALGVGYEQYF
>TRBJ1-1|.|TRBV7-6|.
TGTGCCAGCAGCTTACAAGGCGGCGTGGGGGGCTCCCCTGAAGCTTTCTTT
CASSLQGGVGGSPEAFF
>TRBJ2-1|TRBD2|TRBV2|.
TGTGCCAGCAGTGAAGTCAGGACTAGCGGAACGGATGAGCAGTTCTTC
CASSEVRTSGTDEQFF